This T cell receptor (beta chain) was identified during a study of cytotoxic CD8 clonotypes in ibrutinib-treated CLL (TCRdb year 2021). About the full investigation: In this cohort, approximately 14 patients were treatment-naive and fewer than 13 were relapsed/refractory, while around 18 had unmutated IGHV. Responses were partial in approximately 24 patients and complete in 2; after median approximately 69 months follow-up, some 15 stayed in remission and roughly twelve progressed. Samples at response were collected after a median of approximately twelve months of treatment, with a range of about 6 to 40 months. Samples averaged approximately 260,000 productive templates and just under 95,000 productive rearrangements. Longitudinal samples were available for about 30% of the roughly 86 trial participants. Cryopreserved peripheral blood mononuclear cells were collected before treatment, at response, and at either disease progression or sustained remission. Every sample from remission and from progressive disease was obtained while the patients were still on ibrutinib. The study at large found these results: Baseline clonality exceeded that of age-matched healthy donors and correlated strongly with circulating CD8+ T-cell counts. Public clonotypes were rare and either shrank or stayed stable during treatment, and the rise in clonality at ibrutinib response reflected expansion of private clonotypes. Sustained-remission and progressing patients did not have matched sampling times, and lymph node repertoires were not examined. An increase in clonality was observed at ibrutinib response, with clonality remaining stable during sustained remission and falling back toward baseline at progression.

Measured from the cysteine to the phenylalanine, the CDR3 is 14 residues long. The read is trimmed to its CDR3 DNA, 42 bases read in frame from base 1. Looking up the germline V gene yields CDR1 MNHEY and CDR2 SVGAGI. V gives up 0 bases and J gives up 1 base, and the segment between their germline ends measures 6 bases. Read against the paper, the sample's time point label means: 12 to 13 months on ibrutinib. Roughly 1.8 micrograms of genomic DNA were extracted from cryopreserved PBMCs for TCR beta library preparation. Longitudinal blood samples from CLL patients on ibrutinib monotherapy underwent high-throughput TCR beta sequencing. The patients were enrolled in a single-center, open-label phase 2 trial of ibrutinib monotherapy. A MiSeq instrument was used for deep resolution sequencing, which targeted depths ranging from 1 in 1 million up to 1 in 200,000 T cells, with coverage averaging 10x for each clonotype. The immunoSEQ hsTCRB Kit was used to generate the TCR beta libraries. The study's processing was this. Data were analyzed with ImmunoSEQ Data Assistant and ImmunoSEQ Analyzer, with V, D and J genes assigned per IMGT definitions. Clonality, which ranges from 0 to 1, was calculated by subtracting the normalized Shannon entropy of productive rearrangement frequencies from one. Public clonotype analysis was restricted to overrepresented clonotypes comprising at least 0.05% of each patient's repertoire. Fewer than 15 age-matched healthy donor repertoires from immuneACCESS served as clonality controls. This immuneACCESS table, as held by TCRdb, lists in-frame sequences with V and J called but not all clones. Of the missing ones, under half trace to an unresolved V gene in checked studies; the others have no known cause. V, J and clone size are taken as reported in that table, and D and trimming were inferred from the DNA itself. Recorded for this sample are about 68,000 clones; about two thirds of them occurred a single time. Of the sample, approximately 6.2% is held by the ten largest clones.

To note about this clone: Its antigen target is currently unknown. Nothing much larger sits one base from this clone, and base qualities are not available.

The input for sequencing was PBMCs, taken after 12 months of ibrutinib treatment. The sequence is built from TRBV6-5 and TRBJ1-1, with no confidently assigned D gene. This receptor was taken from a human donor with chronic lymphocytic leukemia. The CDR3 here reads CASSYSESNTEAFF. Read as DNA, the sequence is TGTGCCAGCAGTTACTCGGAGTCGAACACTGAAGCTTTCTTT.